A single sample is the source of the 30 T cell receptor beta chains below, sequenced in a study of cytomegalovirus exposure and HLA in healthy donors. The PCR was carried out with 60 Vbeta primers and 13 Jbeta primers. Here immunoSEQ multiplex PCR was the method, and the copy in TCRdb shows in-frame clones only, minus some. The data hold approximately 120,000 clones, with approximately 80% observed a single time. The sequenced sample was PBMCs. These receptors came from a woman aged 40 to 50 in good health and CMV-seropositive.

The chain recombines TRBV18 with TRBJ1-1, with D tentatively TRBD1 (5 bases). Germline V lookup: CDR1 KGHSH, CDR2 LQKENI. This CDR3 region has 14 residues. V shed 1 base and J shed 1 base, with 7 bases lying between them. CDR3 DNA sequence: TGTGCCAGCTCACCACTGACAGCGAACACTGAAGCTTTCTTT. Translating it yields CASSPLTANTEAFF.

The V gene is TRBV19, the J gene TRBJ1-5; TRBD1 might be the D (5 bases). From germline, CDR1 is LNHDA and CDR2 SQIVND (reference sequence). V gave up 4 bases and J gave up 4 bases, with 14 bases separating them. The CDR3 is made up of 15 amino acids. Written as DNA, the CDR3 is TGTGCCAGTAGTAACCTACAGGTGCGGAATCAGCCCCAGCATTTT. Amino acids: CASSNLQVRNQPQHF.

This clone has only a few counts. This chain joins TRBV5-1 and TRBJ2-7, with D possibly matching TRBD2 (6 bases). Trimming removed 4 bases from V and 6 bases from J, with 17 bases in between. The CDR3 extends over 14 amino acids. Germline lookup yields CDR1 SGHRS and CDR2 YFSETQ. The DNA for the CDR3 is TGCGCCAGCAGCCTCCGGGACTTATCGAGCGAGCAGTACTTC. Translated, it gives CASSLRDLSSEQYF. The full variable domain, in which reference TRBV5-1 and TRBJ2-7 provide the parts outside the CDR3, is KAGVTQTPRYLIKTRGQQVTLSCSPISGHRSVSWYQQTPGQGLQFLFEYFSETQRNKGNFPGRFSGRQFSNSRSEMNVSTLELGDSALYLCASSLRDLSSEQYFGPGTRLTVT.

The chain is built from TRBV28 and TRBJ2-2; 9 bases are shared with TRBD2. Losses at the gene ends were 6 bases for V and 4 bases for J; bases not matched to a gene: 12. CDR1 and CDR2 from the germline V gene are MDHEN and SYDVKM. There are 17 residues in the CDR3. The CDR3 reads CASSPGISGRSTGELFF. The CDR3 DNA is TGTGCCAGCAGCCCTGGGATTAGCGGGAGAAGCACCGGGGAGCTGTTTTTT.

The chain links TRBV6-1 to TRBJ2-7; 8 bases match TRBD2. Germline CDR1 MNHNS, CDR2 SASEGT. CDR3 length: 13 amino acids. Trimming at V came to 7 bases and at J to 4 bases, leaving 6 bases not matched to a gene. In DNA form, the CDR3 reads TGTGCCAGCAAGGACAGCGGGAGTTACGAGCAGTACTTC. Translated: CASKDSGSYEQYF.

The chain has TRBV7-6 and TRBJ2-3; 9 bases map to TRBD2. Germline V gene data show CDR1 as SGHVS and CDR2 as FNYEAQ. The CDR3 contains 16 residues. V was clipped by 7 bases and J by 2 bases; unmatched bases: 10. The CDR3 DNA sequence: TGTGCCAGCACTCGGTCGGGCGGGAGGGCCACAGATACGCAGTATTTT. Translated: CASTRSGGRATDTQYF. Filled out from reference TRBV7-6 and TRBJ2-3, the complete variable domain reads GAGVSQSPRYKVTKRGQDVALRCDPISGHVSLYWYRQALGQGPEFLTYFNYEAQQDKSGLPNDRFSAERPEGSISTLTIQRTEQRDSAMYRCASTRSGGRATDTQYFGPGTRLTVL.

V gene TRBV5-6 combines with J gene TRBJ2-1, with 7 bases that match TRBD2. This CDR3 has 13 residues. The V gene's germline CDR1 is SGHDT and CDR2 YYEEEE. With 6 bases clipped from V and 4 bases from J, the junction kept 4 bases outside the gene matches. The chain's CDR3 is CASTLGGYNEQFF. The CDR3 DNA reads TGTGCCAGCACTCTGGGGGGGTACAATGAGCAGTTCTTC.

The chain has TRBV4-1 and TRBJ1-1, with D possibly being TRBD1 (5 bases). From germline, CDR1 is MGHRA and CDR2 YSYEKL. V lost 1 base to trimming and J lost 4 bases, with 16 bases between them. The CDR3 runs 16 residues. The CDR3 bases are TGCGCCAGCAGCCAAGCCGTGGGGCGATCGGGCACTGAAGCTTTCTTT. Translation: CASSQAVGRSGTEAFF.

This clone appeared a few times. The chain links TRBV4-2 to TRBJ2-1; perhaps TRBD2 as D (6 bases). CDR1 is LGHNA, CDR2 YNFKEQ, per germline. V was cut by 3 bases and J by 6 bases, with 21 bases left in between. The CDR3 runs to 17 residues. CDR3 amino acids: CASSQSPSASARNEQFF. CDR3 in DNA: TGTGCCAGCAGCCAGTCCCCGTCGGCTAGCGCCCGCAATGAGCAGTTCTTC.

V and J are TRBV7-7 and TRBJ1-1; tentative D call: TRBD1 (5 bases). The germline V and J ends were trimmed by 1 base and 5 bases, with 17 bases remaining between them. Per germline, CDR1 SSHAT and CDR2 FNYEAQ (reference sequence). The CDR3 covers 16 residues. The DNA of the CDR3 is TGTGCCAGCAGCTTAGGAGGGATTGGGGGGAAGACTGAAGCTTTCTTT. It codes for CASSLGGIGGKTEAFF.

The chain couples TRBV5-1 to TRBJ2-2; TRBD2 matches 10 bases. The V gene end was trimmed by 4 bases and the J gene end by 8 bases; junction bases not matched to a gene: 11. The CDR3 contains 16 residues. Germline CDR1 and CDR2: SGHRS and YFSETQ. The CDR3 sequence is CASSILSGRARGELFF. CDR3 nucleotides: TGCGCCAGCAGCATTCTGAGCGGGAGGGCCCGGGGGGAGCTGTTTTTT.

The chain combines TRBV5-1 with TRBJ1-2, with no clear D. Trimming shortened V by 0 bases and J by 1 base, and 7 bases separated the two germline ends. The CDR3 totals 14 residues. CDR1 and CDR2 from the germline V gene are SGHRS and YFSETQ. The CDR3 here is CASSLDTVNYGYTF. The DNA for the CDR3 is TGCGCCAGCAGCTTGGACACAGTTAACTATGGCTACACCTTC.

The J gene is TRBJ2-5, the V gene TRBV28; 8 nucleotides match TRBD1. CDR3 length: 13 residues. The V and J ends lost 7 bases and 4 bases, in that order; junction bases with no gene match: 5. Germline V lookup: CDR1 MDHEN, CDR2 SYDVKM. The CDR3 DNA reads TGTGCCAGCACCCTAGGACAGGGAGAGACCCAGTACTTC. It yields the protein CASTLGQGETQYF.

The chain combines TRBV5-6 with TRBJ2-4; maybe TRBD1 (6 bases). V was trimmed by 5 bases and J by 8 bases, leaving 14 bases between them. This CDR3 is built from 13 residues. Germline values: CDR1 SGHDT, CDR2 YYEEEE. The CDR3, as DNA: TGTGCCAGCAGGAGGAACAGGGAAGACATTCAGTACTTC. Amino acids: CASRRNREDIQYF. Looking up the rest from reference TRBV5-6 and TRBJ2-4 gives the full variable domain: DAGVTQSPTHLIKTRGQQVTLRCSPKSGHDTVSWYQQALGQGPQFIFQYYEEEERQRGNFPDRFSGHQFPNYSSELNVNALLLGDSALYLCASRRNREDIQYFGAGTRLSVL.

The table lists this clone with a few counts. This chain uses TRBV5-8 with TRBJ2-2, with D possibly being TRBD2 (5 bases). The V end was cut by 4 bases, the J end by 7 bases, with 8 bases between. CDR1 SGHTS and CDR2 YDEGEE come from the germline V gene. The CDR3 spans 12 residues. The CDR3 DNA reads TGTGCCAGCAGCCCGCGGGTCGGGGAGCTGTTTTTT. It encodes CASSPRVGELFF.

This chain connects TRBV6-6 to TRBJ1-1; tentative D call: TRBD1 (6 bases). CDR1 is MNHNY and CDR2 is SVGAGI in the germline V gene (reference sequence). The CDR3 spans 12 residues. Trimming stripped 8 bases from V and 5 bases from J, with 12 bases between. The CDR3 DNA reads TGTGCCAGCCTCGCCCAGGGGACTGAAGCTTTCTTT. Protein sequence: CASLAQGTEAFF.

CDR3 sequence: CASSQDGTSGGGAKNIQYF. The CDR3 nucleotides are TGTGCCAGCAGCCAAGACGGGACTAGCGGAGGCGGAGCCAAAAACATTCAGTACTTC. The chain carries TRBV4-2 and TRBJ2-4; 11 bases are shared with TRBD2. CDR1 is LGHNA, CDR2 YNFKEQ, per germline. Trimming took 0 bases from V and 0 from J; bases not matched to a gene: 7. The CDR3 is 19 amino acids.

This clone came up once. As DNA, the CDR3 is TGTGCCAGCAGGACCCCTAGCGGGAAGTATAATGAGCAGTTCTTC. Translated, it gives CASRTPSGKYNEQFF. J is TRBJ2-1 and V is TRBV5-4; TRBD2 aligns across 9 bases. J was trimmed by 7 bases and V by 5 bases; bases with no gene match: 10. This CDR3 spans 15 amino acids. CDR1 and CDR2 from the germline V gene are SGHNT and YYREEE (reference sequence).

This clone has more than one count but fewer than ten. DNA for the CDR3: TGTGCCAGCAGTTTTGCAGTCTACGAGCAGTACTTC. Translating it yields CASSFAVYEQYF. The V call is TRBV28, the J call TRBJ2-7; D remains unclear. Germline V lookup: CDR1 MDHEN, CDR2 SYDVKM. The CDR3 is made up of 12 amino acids. Trimming removed 3 bases at V and 3 bases at J, with 6 bases between.

This chain links TRBV5-1 with TRBJ1-1; TRBD1 agrees at 8 bases. The CDR3 loop spans 14 amino acids. The junction had 6 bases not matched to a gene; V was cut back by 0 bases and J by 8 bases. CDR1 and CDR2 (germline): SGHRS, YFSETQ. The CDR3 reads CASSLGQGRSEAFF. The CDR3 DNA sequence: TGCGCCAGCAGCTTGGGACAGGGGCGTTCCGAAGCTTTCTTT.

The genes are TRBV6-5 and TRBJ1-2; D is unclear. Per the germline V gene, CDR1 is MNHEY and CDR2 is SVGAGI. The CDR3 has 13 amino acids. The germline V and J ends were trimmed by 0 bases and 5 bases, with 7 bases remaining between them. CDR3 bases: TGTGCCAGCAGTTACTCGAGAGAGTATGGCTACACCTTC. Translating it yields CASSYSREYGYTF.

This clone was observed a handful of times. The J gene is TRBJ1-3, the V gene TRBV7-2; D is possibly TRBD1 (5 bases). In germline, CDR1 is SGHTA, CDR2 FQGNSA. The ends were cut back, 2 bases at V and 0 bases at J, with 11 bases in the middle. This CDR3 spans 16 amino acids. The chain's CDR3 is CASSLNGGYSGNTIYF. CDR3 nucleotides: TGTGCCAGCAGCTTAAATGGGGGGTACTCTGGAAACACCATATATTTT.

This chain uses TRBV4-2 with TRBJ2-2; D ambiguous. CDR3 length: 14 amino acids. Per the germline V gene, CDR1 is LGHNA and CDR2 is YNFKEQ. Trimming left V 5 bases short and J 2 bases short, with 9 bases between. CDR3 protein: CASSVELNTGELFF. The CDR3 DNA is TGTGCCAGCAGCGTAGAATTAAACACCGGGGAGCTGTTTTTT.

The rearrangement uses TRBV5-1 and TRBJ2-7; TRBD1 is a possible D gene (6 bases). The CDR3 is 15 residues long. The germline V gene encodes CDR1 SGHRS and CDR2 YFSETQ. The V and J ends lost 2 bases and 0 bases respectively, with 12 bases between them. The chain's CDR3 is CASSLDRINSYEQYF. The CDR3 DNA reads as TGCGCCAGCAGCTTAGACAGGATTAACTCCTACGAGCAGTACTTC.

The chain links TRBV5-1 to TRBJ2-3, with D perhaps TRBD2 (6 bases). CDR1 SGHRS and CDR2 YFSETQ come from the germline V gene. Trimming left V 3 bases short and J 3 bases short, with 17 bases between. The CDR3 is 16 amino acids. CDR3 sequence: CASSSGALAGTDTQYF. Written as DNA, the CDR3 is TGCGCCAGCAGCTCTGGAGCACTAGCTGGGACAGATACGCAGTATTTT.

The rearrangement links TRBV13 to TRBJ1-1, with D possibly matching TRBD1 (5 bases). Germline V CDR1 and CDR2: PRHDT, FYEKMQ (reference sequence). The V and J ends lost 5 bases and 1 base respectively, with 11 bases between them. The CDR3 is 14 residues long. As DNA, the CDR3 is TGTGCCAGCAGCCCCAAGGGGTGGAACACTGAAGCTTTCTTT. It translates to CASSPKGWNTEAFF.

The J gene is TRBJ2-2, the V gene TRBV5-4, with 14 bases aligning to TRBD2. In germline, CDR1 is SGHNT, CDR2 YYREEE (reference sequence). V shed 3 bases and J 6 bases; nucleotides not matched to a gene: 4. The length of the CDR3 is 16 residues. The CDR3 loop is CASSSAGLAGAGELFF. CDR3 coding DNA: TGTGCCAGCAGCTCGGCGGGACTAGCGGGGGCCGGGGAGCTGTTTTTT.

V gene TRBV4-1 combines with J gene TRBJ2-5; TRBD1 is a possible D gene (6 bases). Germline CDR1 and CDR2: MGHRA and YSYEKL. The CDR3 has 15 residues. The germline V and J ends were trimmed by 1 base and 5 bases, with 14 bases remaining between them. The CDR3 sequence: CASSQAGAGWETQYF. The CDR3 bases are TGCGCCAGCAGCCAAGCAGGGGCTGGTTGGGAGACCCAGTACTTC.

The V call is TRBV9, the J call TRBJ2-2; 7 bases match TRBD1. Unmatched junction bases numbered 2, after V lost 0 bases and J lost 0 bases. Germline V gives CDR1 SGDLS, CDR2 YYNGEE. The CDR3 sequence is 16 residues long. This chain's CDR3 is CASSVVGTANTGELFF. CDR3 coding DNA: TGTGCCAGCAGCGTAGTTGGGACAGCGAACACCGGGGAGCTGTTTTTT.

The genes are TRBV5-8 and TRBJ2-7, with a possible D match to TRBD1 (6 bases). CDR3 length equals 14 residues. Germline CDR1 is SGHTS and CDR2 is YDEGEE. V dropped 5 bases and J dropped 1 base, with 13 bases sitting between them. CDR3 nucleotides: TGTGCCAGCAGTTCCGGGACACAGTCCTACGAGCAGTACTTC. Amino acids: CASSSGTQSYEQYF.